This TCR beta chain stems from a study of T-cell memory formation after mild COVID-19. Overall study findings and caveats: Whether second-wave clones peaking at day 37 were SARS-CoV-2 specific went unconfirmed. CD4+ contracting clones were mainly CM and EM; CD8+ ones, EMRA.

Using its own MiXCR run on the 5' RACE reads, TCRdb lists one record per CDR3 protein. The data hold over 300,000 distinct CDR3 sequences, with less than 25% observed a single time. The CDR3 is made up of 13 amino acids. The germline gives CDR1 WSHSY, CDR2 SAAADI. Trimming removed 0 bases from V and 9 bases from J, with 10 bases in between. Regarding this clonotype: The antigen is undetermined.

This TCR was sampled from a man aged 18 to 30 who had mild COVID-19 (a few samples of this study predate the infection). Cell type and time point are not known. The sequenced sample consisted of PBMCs or a T cell subset sorted from them (not recorded which). The chain couples TRBV10-2 to TRBJ2-3; D is tentatively TRBD1 or TRBD2 (5 bases each). The CDR3 DNA sequence: TGCGCCAGCAGTGAGTCGGGGGTGGGAACGCAGTATTTT. This translates into CASSESGVGTQYF.